A single sample gave rise to the 7 T cell receptor beta chains below, sequenced in a study of CD8 T cells in ankylosing spondylitis. TCRdb ran MiXCR on the 5' RACE reads and lists one entry per CDR3 protein. The table includes under 300,000 distinct CDR3 sequences, about 10% detected once. Input material: blood, either unsorted or a sorted T cell fraction (not recorded which). These receptors came from a male donor with ankylosing spondylitis or in good health (not recorded which).

The sample holds a few counts of this clonotype. V is TRBV2 and J is TRBJ2-1; D call uncertain. Germline V lookup: CDR1 SNHLY, CDR2 FYNNEI. The length of the CDR3 is 11 residues. V was trimmed by 3 bases and J by 12 bases, leaving 9 bases between them. The CDR3 here is CASSDERVQFF. The CDR3 DNA reads as TGTGCCAGCAGTGACGAGCGAGTGCAGTTCTTC.

The rearrangement uses TRBV7-8 and TRBJ2-7, with TRBD2 identical over 11 bases. The germline gives CDR1 SGHVS, CDR2 FQNEAQ. The CDR3 loop spans 17 amino acids. J lost 3 bases, V lost 5 bases, and 12 bases had no gene match. Here the CDR3 DNA reads TGTGCCAGCAGCGCCCGACCGGGACTAGCGGCCCTCTACGAGCAGTACTTC. Translated: CASSARPGLAALYEQYF.

In its sample, this clonotype was seen many times. The chain has TRBV12-3 or TRBV12-4 and TRBJ2-1; D remains unclear. This CDR3 is 15 amino acids long. The V gene lost 2 bases and the J gene lost 2 bases, with 10 bases spanning the gap. CDR3 region: CASSLRPDPYNEQFF. CDR3 in DNA: TGTGCCAGCAGTTTACGACCCGACCCCTACAATGAGCAGTTCTTC.

At least ten counts were recorded for this clonotype. This chain links TRBV5-1 with TRBJ1-2; 9 bases are a match to TRBD1. Germline V gene data show CDR1 as SGHRS and CDR2 as YFSETQ. V shed 3 bases and J 2 bases; nucleotides not matched to a gene: 2. The CDR3 runs to 14 residues. The CDR3 loop is CASSSGQGNYGYTF. In DNA form, the CDR3 reads TGCGCCAGCAGCTCCGGACAGGGGAACTATGGCTACACCTTC.

This clonotype was observed at least ten times. The rearrangement joins TRBV24-1 to TRBJ2-1, with a weak D call TRBD2 (5 bases). CDR3 length equals 12 residues. Germline CDR1 is KGHDR and CDR2 is SFDVKD. V lost 7 bases, J lost 10 bases, and 13 bases lay in between. CDR3 sequence: CATSPDWGEQFF. The CDR3 nucleotides are TGTGCCACCAGCCCGGACTGGGGAGAGCAGTTCTTC.

This clonotype has a count of ten or more. This chain connects TRBV9 to TRBJ2-7; perhaps TRBD2 as D (6 bases). The CDR3 totals 15 residues. Germline V CDR1 and CDR2: SGDLS, YYNGEE. V lost 4 bases and J 3 bases, leaving 17 bases between the germline ends. CDR3 nucleotide sequence: TGTGCCAGCAGCCCAAGAGGCGGGGATGTCTACGAGCAGTACTTC. This translates into CASSPRGGDVYEQYF.

The V call is TRBV15, the J call TRBJ2-5, with D perhaps assigned TRBD1 or TRBD2 (5 bases each). The CDR3 is 15 amino acids. Trimming removed 9 bases from V and 2 bases from J, with 19 bases in between. In germline, CDR1 is LNHNV, CDR2 YYDKDF (reference sequence). CDR3 coding DNA: TGTGCCACAAAACGGGACGAAGGGTCTCAAGAGACCCAGTACTTC. It is translated as CATKRDEGSQETQYF.